This T cell receptor beta chain stems from a study of blood T cells in healthy people across ages. This CDR3 has 16 residues. The V gene lost 4 bases and the J gene lost 0 bases, with 13 bases spanning the gap. Germline V gives CDR1 SGHRS, CDR2 YFSETQ. Each donor's blood draw was around 10 milliliters of peripheral blood. Samples had at least 6.5 million PBMCs isolated from them. Study conclusions and caveats: Among long-lived donors, naive CD4+ cells were more numerous and diversity higher than in aged donors.

This clonotype was seen more than once but under ten times. Its antigen is not identified. Through a sample-barcoded 5' primer and a J-beta primer mix, a second PCR was run for about 6 to 11 cycles. From the 5' RACE reads, TCRdb called clonotypes with MiXCR, one entry per CDR3 protein. The table records approximately 800,000 distinct CDR3 sequences, about 34% of them present only once. The chain joins TRBV5-1 to TRBJ2-2; D gene uncertain. The sequenced sample was blood. This TCR was sampled from a man aged 18 to 29 in good health. CDR3 coding DNA: TGCGCCAGCAGCCCAATCGACACCCCGAACACCGGGGAGCTGTTTTTT. Translation gives CASSPIDTPNTGELFF.